The clone carrying this T cell receptor beta chain turned up a few times. The data stem from a study of CDR3 diversity in severe acne. The CDR3 totals 15 residues. CDR1 and CDR2 from the germline V gene are SNHLY and FYNNEI. V was shortened by 4 bases and J by 0 bases, with 12 bases between the two germline ends. TCRdb called the PCR reads again in MiXCR, with one record for every CDR3 protein. The sample holds fewer than 90,000 distinct CDR3 sequences, around 54% seen once. Sequenced: blood. This TCR was recovered from a male donor with severe acne vulgaris. The chain joins TRBV2 to TRBJ2-5; D possibly matches TRBD1 or TRBD2 (5 bases each). The CDR3 DNA reads as TGTGCCAGCAGTGCTGGGGGAAGGTACCAAGAGACCCAGTACTTC. Translation gives CASSAGGRYQETQYF. Full variable domain (outside the CDR3, taken from reference TRBV2 and TRBJ2-5): EPEVTQTPSHQVTQMGQEVILRCVPISNHLYFYWYRQILGQKVEFLVSFYNNEISEKSEIFDDQFSVERPDGSNFTLKIRSTKLEDSAMYFCASSAGGRYQETQYFGPGTRLLVL.